This passage covers 30 T cell receptor beta chains from one sample sequenced in a study of T cell repertoires in cytomegalovirus infection. A single record per CDR3 protein comes from TCRdb applying MiXCR to the reads. This table has about 440,000 distinct CDR3 sequences, 30% to 40% appearing once. Material: PBMCs. These receptors were collected from a human donor in good health (CMV status not recorded). Some clones in this sample may be carry-over from other donors' samples.

This clonotype was seen repeatedly, ten times or more. The chain has TRBV7-2 and TRBJ2-2, with 7 bases that match TRBD1. CDR1 is SGHTA, CDR2 FQGNSA, per germline. CDR3 length: 12 amino acids. V shed 6 bases, J shed 7 bases, and the junction held 2 bases outside the gene matches. The CDR3: CASRTGNGELFF. CDR3 DNA: TGTGCCAGCAGGACAGGGAACGGGGAGCTGTTTTTT.

This clonotype has ten or more counts. The rearrangement joins TRBV7-9 to TRBJ2-7, with D unclear. The CDR3 loop spans 12 amino acids. Germline V lookup: CDR1 SEHNR, CDR2 FQNEAQ (reference sequence). Trimming cost V 1 base and J 6 bases, with 7 bases left between them. The CDR3: CASSLGVAEQYF. In DNA, the CDR3 is TGTGCCAGCAGCTTAGGGGTTGCCGAGCAGTACTTC.

This clonotype was detected ten times or more. The CDR3 sequence: CASSFLAGGSNEQFF. DNA for the CDR3: TGTGCCAGCAGCTTCTTAGCGGGGGGGAGCAATGAGCAGTTCTTC. The chain links TRBV7-2 to TRBJ2-1, with TRBD2 matching over 11 bases. Germline CDR1 SGHTA, CDR2 FQGNSA. Trimming at V came to 3 bases and at J to 6 bases, leaving 4 bases not matched to a gene. This CDR3 has 15 residues.

The rearrangement links TRBV20-1 to TRBJ2-1; D gene ambiguous. Trimming pared 1 base from V and 4 bases from J, leaving 23 bases between. Looked up from germline, CDR1 is DFQATT and CDR2 is SNEGSKA (reference sequence). This CDR3 spans 18 amino acids. CDR3 DNA: TGCAGTGCTAGAGTAGTGGGCTTACCAGTATCCCATTACAATGAGCAGTTCTTC. It translates to CSARVVGLPVSHYNEQFF.

As DNA, the CDR3 is TGTGCCAGCAGGAGGTTAGGGGTTGGCGGCTACACCTTC. This codes for CASRRLGVGGYTF. The chain joins TRBV28 to TRBJ1-2, with D possibly matching TRBD1 (5 bases). Germline V gene lookup returns CDR1 MDHEN and CDR2 SYDVKM. The CDR3 covers 13 residues. Trimming pared 6 bases from V and 8 bases from J, leaving 16 bases between.

In its sample, this clonotype was seen many times. The rearrangement links TRBV7-8 to TRBJ2-1, with 9 positions matching TRBD1. This CDR3 comprises 18 residues. V gave up 0 bases and J gave up 0 bases; unmatched junction bases: 6. Germline V lookup: CDR1 SGHVS, CDR2 FQNEAQ. CDR3 amino acids: CASSLALGQGGSYNEQFF. The CDR3 DNA follows: TGTGCCAGCAGCTTAGCGCTGGGACAGGGCGGCTCCTACAATGAGCAGTTCTTC.

This clonotype was found many times. The CDR3 protein is CASSLGQGPSSYNSPLHF. The CDR3 DNA reads TGTGCCAGCAGCTTAGGACAGGGCCCAAGCTCCTATAATTCACCCCTCCACTTT. The rearrangement joins TRBV7-8 to TRBJ1-6, with 7 nucleotides matching TRBD1. CDR1 is SGHVS, CDR2 FQNEAQ, per germline. J lost 0 bases, V lost 1 base, and 6 bases had no gene match. This CDR3 has 18 amino acids.

A word on this clonotype: This sequence may be a read error, since a much larger clone differs from it by one base. The chain is built from TRBV14 and TRBJ2-1, with D tentatively TRBD2 (5 bases). The germline CDR1 and CDR2 sequences are SGHDN and FVKESK. CDR3 length: 15 amino acids. The CDR3: CAGSQRDSSYNEQFF. As DNA, the CDR3 is TGTGCCGGCAGCCAACGGGATAGCTCCTACAATGAGCAGTTCTTC.

The chain is built from TRBV6-5 and TRBJ1-1; 7 positions agree with TRBD1. This CDR3 region has 13 residues. The ends lost 4 bases at V and 11 bases at J; junction bases unmatched: 10. In germline, CDR1 is MNHEY, CDR2 SVGAGI. CDR3 amino acids: CASSSNRQGVAFF. Here the CDR3 DNA reads TGTGCCAGCAGTTCTAATAGACAGGGCGTCGCTTTCTTT.

This clonotype was recorded at least ten times. The chain carries TRBV5-1 and TRBJ2-7; 12 nucleotides align to TRBD1. The CDR3 runs 15 residues. Germline trimming cut 3 bases from V and 5 bases from J; bases unmatched to any gene: 6. Germline assignment: CDR1 SGHRS and CDR2 YFSETQ. Written as DNA, the CDR3 is TGCGCCAGCAGCTCTTCCGGGACAGGGGGCCACGAGCAGTACTTC. Translating gives CASSSSGTGGHEQYF.

The chain uses TRBV19 and TRBJ1-5; maybe TRBD1 (5 bases). The length of the CDR3 is 15 residues. Germline-derived CDR1 and CDR2 are LNHDA and SQIVND (reference sequence). V was trimmed by 5 bases and J by 3 bases, leaving 14 bases between them. CDR3 in amino acids: CASSRGATANQPQHF. The CDR3 DNA is TGTGCCAGTAGTCGAGGGGCCACGGCCAATCAGCCCCAGCATTTT.

The chain employs TRBV4-2 and TRBJ2-2; D gene uncertain. The germline V gene encodes CDR1 LGHNA and CDR2 YNFKEQ. The CDR3 totals 19 residues. Trimming took off 1 base at V and 0 bases at J, with 18 bases between the two ends. The CDR3 DNA sequence: TGTGCCAGCAGCCAAGGTCCTCCCCACCACGTGCCGAACACCGGGGAGCTGTTTTTT. Translation gives CASSQGPPHHVPNTGELFF.

This clonotype has a handful of counts. The chain employs TRBV27 and TRBJ1-5; D may be TRBD1 (6 bases). The CDR3 extends over 13 amino acids. V lost 3 bases, J lost 6 bases, and 9 bases lay in between. The germline gives CDR1 MNHEY, CDR2 SMNVEV (reference sequence). This chain's CDR3 is CASSFGGAQPQHF. The CDR3 coding sequence is TGTGCCAGCAGTTTTGGGGGGGCTCAGCCCCAGCATTTT.

This clonotype came up once. The chain couples TRBV25-1 to TRBJ2-1, with TRBD1 matching 12 bases. Germline CDR1 is MGHDK and CDR2 is SYGVNS. CDR3 length equals 15 residues. V shed 2 bases, J shed 8 bases, and the junction held 4 bases outside the gene matches. DNA for the CDR3: TGTGCCAGCAGTGAAGCGGGACAGGGGGCGGATGAGCAGTTCTTC. This translates into CASSEAGQGADEQFF.

This clonotype has only a few counts. CDR3 bases: TGCAGTGCTAGAGAGCGGGGCCGCACAGATACGCAGTATTTT. This sequence encodes CSARERGRTDTQYF. The chain employs TRBV20-1 and TRBJ2-3; D perhaps matches TRBD2 (6 bases). Between the trimmed V and J ends, which lost 0 bases and 1 base, there was a span of 8 bases. Germline CDR1 DFQATT, CDR2 SNEGSKA (reference sequence). The CDR3 runs 14 residues.

A few counts support this clonotype. V usage is TRBV12-3 or TRBV12-4 and J usage is TRBJ2-7; D uncertain. V lost 5 bases to trimming and J lost 3 bases, with 8 bases between them. The CDR3 has 12 residues. DNA for the CDR3: TGTGCCAGCAGTCCAACCATCTACGAGCAGTACTTC. This gives the protein CASSPTIYEQYF.

Comment on this clonotype: A much larger clone sits a single nucleotide away, making a read error possible. V gene TRBV5-6 combines with J gene TRBJ2-7, with 9 bases identical to TRBD1. Germline CDR1 SGHDT, CDR2 YYEEEE. This CDR3 is built from 13 residues. J lost 5 bases, V lost 5 bases, and 5 bases had no gene match. The CDR3 protein is CASRGDRADEQYF. For the CDR3, the DNA is TGTGCCAGCAGAGGGGACAGGGCTGACGAGCAGTACTTC.

This clonotype appeared many times. The chain links TRBV7-6 to TRBJ1-2; 7 positions agree with TRBD1. The V gene end was trimmed by 6 bases and the J gene end by 4 bases; junction bases not matched to a gene: 11. Germline CDR1 and CDR2: SGHVS and FNYEAQ. This CDR3 contains 15 residues. The DNA for the CDR3 is TGTGCCAGCAGTCCCGGGACAGCGATGACCTATGGCTACACCTTC. Its translation: CASSPGTAMTYGYTF.

The chain recombines TRBV27 with TRBJ1-5, with D tentatively TRBD1 (6 bases). The ends were cut back, 3 bases at V and 5 bases at J, with 14 bases in the middle. Germline-derived CDR1 and CDR2 are MNHEY and SMNVEV (reference sequence). This CDR3 is built from 15 residues. The CDR3 loop reads CASSFGRGVDQPQHF. The CDR3 DNA reads as TGTGCCAGCAGTTTCGGCAGGGGTGTGGATCAGCCCCAGCATTTT.

This chain uses TRBV7-8 with TRBJ2-3, with 8 positions matching TRBD2. The CDR3 loop spans 11 amino acids. The J segment lost 8 bases and the V segment lost 7 bases, leaving 2 bases of the junction unmatched. CDR1 and CDR2 from the germline V gene are SGHVS and FQNEAQ. The CDR3 protein is CASTRGGTQYF. The CDR3 DNA reads as TGTGCCAGCACCCGGGGGGGTACGCAGTATTTT.

This clonotype was seen many times. V and J are TRBV11-2 and TRBJ1-6; D may be TRBD1 (5 bases). This CDR3 has 15 amino acids. CDR1 and CDR2 (germline): SGHAT, FQNNGV. V was shortened by 5 bases and J by 6 bases, with 14 bases between the two germline ends. Written as DNA, the CDR3 is TGTGCCAGCAGCCCCGGCCGGCAGGGTAATTCACCCCTCCACTTT. Its translation: CASSPGRQGNSPLHF.

The chain employs TRBV29-1 and TRBJ2-7; the match to TRBD2 covers 8 bases. The CDR3 totals 16 residues. Germline CDR1 and CDR2: SQVTM and ANQGSEA. V lost 6 bases and J lost 2; bases outside the gene matches: 15. This CDR3 reads CSVNRIREGTPYEQYF. For the CDR3, the DNA is TGCAGCGTGAACCGAATTCGGGAGGGGACCCCCTACGAGCAGTACTTC.

In the case of this clonotype: A much bigger clone sits one base away, suggesting this may be a read error. The genes are TRBV5-4 and TRBJ2-1; 7 nucleotides align to TRBD1. CDR1 is SGHNT, CDR2 YYREEE, per germline (reference sequence). CDR3 length: 12 amino acids. Written as DNA, the CDR3 is TGTGCCAGCACCAACAGGGGTAATGATCAGTTCTTC. It translates to CASTNRGNDQFF.

The chain joins TRBV18 to TRBJ1-6, with D tentatively TRBD1 (5 bases). The CDR3 is 15 residues long. Germline-derived CDR1 and CDR2 are KGHSH and LQKENI. Trimming took 6 bases from V and 3 from J, leaving 12 bases between them. CDR3 sequence reads: CASSPGQHYNSPLHF. The CDR3 DNA sequence: TGTGCCAGCTCGCCCGGACAACACTATAATTCACCCCTCCACTTT. Full variable domain (rest looked up from reference TRBV18 and TRBJ1-6): NAGVMQNPRHLVRRRGQEARLRCSPMKGHSHVYWYRQLPEEGLKFMVYLQKENIIDESGMPKERFSAEFPKEGPSILRIQQVVRGDSAAYFCASSPGQHYNSPLHFGNGTRLTVT.

Comment on this clonotype: The final CDR3 position lacks the conserved phenylalanine or tryptophan, pointing to a likely read error. The chain links TRBV29-1 to TRBJ1-1, with D perhaps matching TRBD1 (6 bases). CDR1 and CDR2 from the germline V gene are SQVTM and ANQGSEA. This CDR3 has 13 amino acids. DNA for the CDR3: TGCATCGTTATAAAGGGGGAGAACACTGAAGCTTTCTTG. Protein product: CIVIKGENTEAFL.

This clonotype was observed many times. V usage is TRBV7-2 and J usage is TRBJ2-1; TRBD2 matches at 11 bases. Germline CDR1 SGHTA, CDR2 FQGNSA. The ends lost 8 bases at V and 12 bases at J; junction bases unmatched: 12. The CDR3 is made up of 14 amino acids. The CDR3: CASPLAGGSGGQFF. DNA for the CDR3: TGTGCCAGCCCCTTAGCGGGGGGGTCCGGGGGGCAGTTCTTC.

Only a few counts were recorded for this clonotype. This chain connects TRBV27 to TRBJ2-7; D is unclear. The CDR3 is 13 residues long. V gave up 5 bases and J gave up 2 bases, with 10 bases separating them. Germline assignment: CDR1 MNHEY and CDR2 SMNVEV (reference sequence). Here the CDR3 DNA reads TGTGCCAGCAGTCTCTCCTCTCCCTACGAGCAGTACTTC. It translates to CASSLSSPYEQYF.

Of note for this clonotype: A much larger clone differs from this one at a single base, so this may be a read error. The chain is built from TRBV10-1 and TRBJ2-7, with no clear D. Deletions cut 7 bases from V and 4 bases from J, with 8 bases between. The CDR3 length is 11 residues. Germline V gene data show CDR1 as WNHNN and CDR2 as SYGVQD (reference sequence). The CDR3 DNA follows: TGCGCCAGCATCGCAGGTTACGAGCAGTACTTC. It encodes CASIAGYEQYF.

Ten or more counts support this clonotype. The rearrangement links TRBV7-2 to TRBJ2-5, with D unresolved. V was clipped by 5 bases and J by 5 bases, with 9 bases between them. The CDR3 spans 12 residues. Looked up from germline, CDR1 is SGHTA and CDR2 is FQGNSA. The CDR3 region is CASSPRPETQYF. The CDR3 coding sequence is TGTGCCAGCAGCCCCCGGCCCGAGACCCAGTACTTC.

There are a few counts of this clonotype. The V gene is TRBV4-1, the J gene TRBJ2-1; 7 bases map to TRBD1. CDR1 is MGHRA and CDR2 is YSYEKL in the germline V gene. The J segment lost 15 bases and the V segment lost 0 bases, leaving 8 bases of the junction unmatched. CDR3 length equals 13 residues. The CDR3 reads CASSQDLGTVGFF. The DNA of the CDR3 is TGCGCCAGCAGCCAAGATTTGGGGACAGTCGGGTTCTTC.